The source of this T cell receptor (beta chain) is a study of T cells in Graves' hyperthyroidism and ophthalmopathy. Template material for amplifying TCR beta CDR3 regions consisted of RNA transcripts. The HTBI set primed first-round TCR CDR3 RT-PCR. TCRdb re-called the multiplex PCR reads with MiXCR, one entry per CDR3 protein. The sample includes over 250,000 distinct CDR3 sequences, approximately 15% seen only once; the top ten take less than 70%. Unmatched junction bases numbered 7, after V lost 4 bases and J lost 10 bases. Germline CDR1 is SGHRS and CDR2 is YFSETQ. This CDR3 contains 13 residues.

Sequencing was performed on blood. This sequence originates from a woman aged 55-75 years with Graves' ophthalmopathy. The chain has TRBV5-1 and TRBJ1-4; 7 bases fit TRBD1. The DNA of the CDR3 is TGCGCCAGCAGCCCGGGACAGTCCGGAAAACTGTTTTTT. It yields the protein CASSPGQSGKLFF.